The entry below describes one T cell receptor beta chain. This CDR3 has 12 amino acids. Between the trimmed V and J ends, which lost 10 bases and 0 bases, there was a span of 10 bases. Germline V gives CDR1 MDHEN, CDR2 SYDVKM. This entry comes from a study of blood T cells in healthy people across ages. A second PCR of about 7 to 12 cycles used a sample-barcoded 5' primer and a J-beta primer mix. Each TCR beta cDNA got a 12-nucleotide random molecular identifier. TCRdb recomputed calls from the 5' RACE reads with MiXCR, one row per CDR3 protein. This sample yields about 800,000 distinct CDR3 sequences, of which 20% to 25% are seen a single time; more than 3% belongs to the top ten. The same sample was also used in a study of T cells of mothers and their children. As reported in that work: The second PCR used the M1S primer, and this primer added sample barcodes and 2-4 random nucleotides. Reads obtained per mother exceeded 8.5 million TCR beta CDR3 reads, with roughly 3 million obtained per child. Related mother-child pairs shared slightly more overlap than unrelated pairs, but the difference was non-significant.

The chain employs TRBV28 and TRBJ2-7, with D perhaps TRBD1 (6 bases). The sequenced material came from blood. This clonotype originated in a boy between 10 and 17 years old in good health. The CDR3 protein is CAIGTLSYEQYF. The CDR3 DNA sequence: TGTGCCATCGGGACACTCTCCTACGAGCAGTACTTC.